This T cell receptor (beta chain) is drawn from a study of CD8+ T cells in alopecia areata. This clone was picked up a small number of times. This CDR3 comprises 14 residues. The germline gives CDR1 SGHTS, CDR2 YDEGEE. With 2 bases removed from V and 5 bases from J, the gap between germline ends came to 11 bases. Following extraction, RNA underwent reverse transcription to cDNA, which served as the sequencing template. Repertoires were generated with immunoSEQ multiplex PCR, while TCRdb's copy carries only in-frame clones and drops some. The sample has about 120,000 clones, under 40% seen once. The receptor was isolated from a human donor with alopecia areata. Sequencing was carried out using CD4+ T cells sorted from blood. The V call is TRBV5-8, the J call TRBJ2-1; D not resolved. CDR3 bases: TGTGCCAGCAGCTTTCGCGCAGGCCACAATGAGCAGTTCTTC. It codes for CASSFRAGHNEQFF.